This T cell receptor beta chain was retrieved from a study of cytomegalovirus exposure and HLA in healthy donors (TCRdb year 2017). With regard to the full study: An earlier analysis of approximately 640 of the donors reported 250 to 300 Gb of sequence data and approximately 110 million unique TCR beta sequences from 190 million or so T cells. Approximately 310 gigabases of sequencing data and 70 million to 100 million unique TCR sequences made up an early release that covered nearly 650 HLA-typed donors. Of the 300 to 500 genotyped donors, 65% to 90% were placed in the genetic ancestry cluster associated with self-reported Caucasian donors. The study aimed to test whether signatures of past pathogen exposure could be identified by cataloging public T cell receptors. Using immunosequencing, the study profiled T cell repertoires from around 670 subjects and related those repertoires to cytomegalovirus serostatus. A separate validation cohort of roughly 110 different subjects was used in addition to the approximately 700-subject first cohort. To predict cytomegalovirus infection status, the study combined high-throughput TCR immunosequencing, statistical association of individual TCRs with disease status, and machine learning. In a later analysis, previously published TCR beta repertoires from several hundred donors were re-analyzed and high-resolution HLA genotyping was added so that TCR occurrence patterns could be studied. Rather than using new phenotypic data, the later analysis identified candidate immune exposures from TCR beta sequences and from how often those sequences occurred across donors. In an earlier analysis of 500 to 650 of the donors, high-throughput TCR beta sequencing was used to judge whether each TCR beta V gene segment behaved as functional or pseudogenic. Donor age, sex, ethnicity and CMV serostatus were compiled together with the repertoire data. In a later genetic analysis, genome-wide SNP genotypes for about three fifths of the 666 donors were used, and that subset was treated as a discovery cohort. All discovery cohort repertoires had been generated using a single sequencing platform. Both class I and class II loci were covered by HLA typing, at four-digit resolution. Typing coverage varied by locus: roughly 629-640 donors for A, B, C, DRB1 and DQB1; approximately 500 for DQA1; about 570 for DPA1; roughly 450 for DPB1. Because of strong linkage in the cohort, four to six DR-DQ haplotypes were treated as single units for association and clustering. Among a few hundred genotyped donors of the cohort, an average of approximately 250,000 unique TCR beta nucleotide sequences were sequenced per donor, roughly a sixth of them non-productive. Overall study outcomes, separate from this receptor: A further reported finding was that TCR beta sequences accurately predicted the HLA-A and HLA-B alleles for most subjects in the first cohort. In vitro tests confirmed that a few of the cytomegalovirus-associated TCR beta chains recognize cytomegalovirus antigens. A later analysis found that TCR association rates varied across HLA loci, with DRB1 alleles showing the most associated TCRs and HLA-C alleles the fewest. Only TCR beta chains were sequenced in this cohort, and the absence of alpha or paired-chain data limited detectable features. The classifier was reported to diagnose cytomegalovirus status with high specificity and sensitivity in both the original cohort and the validation cohort. Because HLA typing was unavailable for some donors at each locus, only the typed subset was used in association tests. In a later analysis, about 17,000 TCR beta sequences were associated with specific HLA alleles at a false discovery rate of 0.05. In a later analysis, HLA-associated TCR beta chains showed more clonal expansion and lower generation probabilities than non-associated chains that were equally common. Some IMGT-functional V segments, including TRBV6-2 and TRBV6-3, could not be distinguished by the 87-base-pair reads and were therefore excluded. Immune exposure information for the cohort was limited to CMV serostatus. Most TCR sequences were seen in very few donors, while some public TCRs were found in many individuals. Because counts were too low, more than 15 rarely observed V segments, including chromosome 9 orphons, were left out of the earlier analysis of 587 of the donors. It was suggested by the authors that the approach could potentially be generalized to other disease states and immunological phenotypes. The study gave a list of under 200 TCR beta chains associated with cytomegalovirus. Strong co-occurrence of HLA alleles, especially DR and DQ, made assigning TCR associations to individual alleles difficult. A group of highly shared sequence variants was considered likely to be a technical artifact of the sequencing pipeline. Correlated functional status among segregating V segments might reflect linkage disequilibrium, but an unknown experimental factor could not be ruled out. According to a later analysis, parvovirus B19, influenza, CMV and Epstein-Barr virus appeared linked to several top co-occurrence clusters. Compared with the 666-donor mean, donors in an Asian-associated ancestry cluster had fewer N-insertions in productive TCRs, according to a later genetic analysis. In an earlier analysis of more than 500 of the donors, most TCR beta V segments appeared in productive rearrangements about 87% or about 30% of the time, broadly matching IMGT annotations. In a later analysis, most CMV-associated TCR beta chains were found to appear HLA-restricted, with HLA associations seemingly driven largely by CMV exposure. A later genetic analysis associated a missense DCLRE1C variant with V-gene and J-gene trimming of TCR beta chains, and an independent cohort replicated the association. Presence/absence analyses assumed roughly uniform sequencing depth across donors, an assumption that may not hold.

In regard to this clone: No antigen is known for it. No much larger clone exists at a distance of one base, and base qualities are not known.

The cohort consisted of 650 to 700 healthy bone marrow donors. At the time of sampling, all cohort members were nominally healthy, though unrecorded immune exposures were likely present. The donor was CMV seropositive and belonged to the group of more than 250 seropositive cohort members. A peripheral blood sample was collected from each donor, and TCR beta sequencing was performed on peripheral blood mononuclear cells. The Qiagen DNeasy Blood Extraction Kit was used to extract genomic DNA from the blood cell samples. The protocol used for the library was the immunoSEQ multiplex PCR assay. For the multiplex PCR, a mixture combining 60 forward primers for TCR Vbeta segments and 13 reverse primers for TCR Jbeta segments was used. The CDR3 region of rearranged TCR beta genes was amplified from genomic DNA by a multiplex PCR assay. On the Illumina HiSeq System, the amplified TCR beta libraries were sequenced as 87-base-pair reads. On the authors' methods: In a later analysis, tens of millions of unique TCR beta chains were counted across the roughly 670 repertoires, and approximately 11 million of these chains were shared by at least two donors. Raw reads were error-corrected and collapsed into unique sequences with a nearest-neighbor algorithm that merged closely related sequences to remove PCR and sequencing errors. To assign V, D and J gene segments, CDR3 sequences were aligned to IMGT reference sequences. For a sequence to be retained, at least a six-nucleotide match to both a V gene segment and a J gene segment was required. A rearrangement counted as productive if the CDR3 had no stop codons and remained in frame with V and J, and every other rearrangement counted as non-productive. CDR3 was defined according to IMGT convention as the region running from the second conserved V-encoded cysteine to the conserved J-encoded phenylalanine. The earlier analysis of approximately 590 of the donors excluded any sequence lacking an unambiguous match to a single V gene segment. An earlier analysis of several hundred of the donors classified V segments as functional when productive rearrangements were above 56.7% and as segregating when the standard deviation between donors was above 5%. A statistical classification framework was developed to diagnose cytomegalovirus status using the catalog of TCR beta chain sequences. In a later analysis, V and J genes were assigned by comparing TCR nucleotide sequences against IMGT/GENE-DB human TR gene sequences. Using the TCRdist pipeline, a later analysis assigned CDR3 sequences along with most-parsimonious VDJ recombination scenarios. A later analysis defined each TCR beta chain by its CDR3 amino acid sequence plus V-gene family, and excluded reads lacking a unique V-gene family. A later analysis removed several hundred highly shared, low-generation-probability nucleotide sequences to deal with suspected cross-contamination and a sequencing artifact. In a later analysis, a clonal expansion index for each public chain was calculated from normalized within-repertoire ranks of inferred template counts. A later analysis computed generation probabilities with a VDJ recombination model fitted to out-of-frame rearrangements, and checked the results against IGoR. A later analysis scored TCR-TCR, TCR-HLA and TCR-CMV co-occurrence with hypergeometric tests, applying a repertoire-size bias correction to TCR pairs. A later analysis estimated false discovery rates by permuting HLA or CMV assignments 20 times. In a later analysis, co-occurring TCRs were grouped using DBSCAN, and TCRdist sequence similarity was added for clustering within HLA-allele-positive subsets. For co-occurrence clustering, repertoires with fewer than 30,000 or more than 120,000 public chains were excluded, along with about five repertoires with anomalous nucleotide sharing. TCRdb took this table from immuneACCESS and kept in-frame rearrangements with V and J called. Such tables lack part of the clones; where checked against another copy, unresolved V genes explain under half of the gap, and the rest is unexplained. V and J calls and clone size follow that table, whereas D and trimming were derived from the DNA. The sample yields about 100,000 clones; roughly 70% were counted once. The top ten clones comprise under 13% of the sample.

CDR1 and CDR2, per the germline V gene (reference sequence), are PRHDT and FYEKMQ. Measured from the cysteine to the phenylalanine, the CDR3 is 17 residues long. Left in the record is the CDR3 DNA by itself, 51 bases read in frame from the first base. Trimming takes 6 bases off V and 0 bases off J; junction bases not matched to a gene: 9. Sequencing was carried out using PBMCs. The chain joins TRBV13 to TRBJ2-4; 9 central nucleotides agree with TRBD2. This TCR came from a man aged 35-49 years in good health and CMV-seropositive. The CDR3: CASRFSAGGEAKNIQYF. The DNA reads as follows: TGTGCCAGCAGGTTTTCAGCGGGAGGCGAAGCCAAAAACATTCAGTACTTC.